The TCR beta chain described here comes from a study of cytomegalovirus exposure and HLA in healthy donors. Across the whole study: There were 88 million or so unique TCRs (from HLA-typed donors) in an early data release.

Whole-study results and caveats: Later work associated 16,951 TCR beta sequences with HLA alleles at 0.05 false discovery rate. TCR beta V segments were, for the most part, productive about 87% or about 30% of the time in an earlier analysis. Later analysis associated a missense DCLRE1C variant with TCR beta V- and J-gene trimming.

As concerns this clone: As yet, its antigen is unknown.

PCR was performed using 60 Vbeta and 13 Jbeta primers. Sequencing was performed with immunoSEQ multiplex PCR; in TCRdb, only in-frame clones are kept and a portion is missing. The top ten clones hold 13% to 15% of a sample with about 210,000 clones, around 82% of them seen once. The receptor was isolated from a woman aged 25 to 45 in good health and CMV-seropositive. Material: PBMCs.

The CDR3 DNA reads as TGTGCCAGCAGTACCAGGCAGGGCCTCCACAATGAGCAGTTCTTC. Its translation: CASSTRQGLHNEQFF. J is TRBJ2-1 and V is TRBV2; possibly TRBD1 for D (5 bases). V was trimmed by 5 bases and J by 5 bases, leaving 16 bases between them. The CDR3 contains 15 residues. In germline, CDR1 is SNHLY, CDR2 FYNNEI.